A selection of T cell receptor beta chains follows, all from one sample in a study of T cell responses to AZD1222 COVID-19 vaccine. Using immunoSEQ multiplex PCR, the repertoire was profiled, and TCRdb retains in-frame clones only, with some absent. The sample has fewer than 140,000 clones; about 90% are singletons. Here the sequenced sample was peripheral blood, taken 28 days after the second AZD1222 dose. These receptors were obtained from an adult who received the AZD1222 COVID-19 vaccine. The CDR3 runs from the conserved cysteine through the conserved F or W. The D gene is left open where the match is weak.

J	V	D	DNA	CDR3
TRBJ1-5	TRBV5-4	TRBD1	TGTGCCAGCAGCTCGGGACAGGGACGCAATCAGCCCCAGCATTTT	CASSSGQGRNQPQHF
TRBJ2-7	TRBV10-2	TRBD2	TGCGCCAGCAGTGCCGGCGGGGGGGCCTACGAGCAGTACTTC	CASSAGGGAYEQYF
TRBJ1-2	TRBV13	-	TGTGCCAGCAGCTTAAGCGGACCTCGATCCTTCTATGGCTACACCTTC	CASSLSGPRSFYGYTF
TRBJ1-5	TRBV6-5	-	TGTGCCAGCAGTCCCCAAAAGGGTAGCAATCAGCCCCAGCATTTT	CASSPQKGSNQPQHF
TRBJ2-3	TRBV7-3	-	TGTGCCAGCAGCCCGAACGGGGATACGCAGTATTTT	CASSPNGDTQYF
TRBJ2-5	TRBV19	TRBD1	TGTGCCAGTAGTCGAGGTGGACAGGGAGGTGAGACCCAGTACTTC	CASSRGGQGGETQYF
TRBJ2-7	TRBV12-3/TRBV12-4	TRBD2	TGTGCCAGCAGCCTTAGCGGGGGGGCCGAGCAGTACTTC	CASSLSGGAEQYF
TRBJ2-3	TRBV5-4	-	TGTGCCAGCAACCAACCGGGACGTTCAGATACGCAGTATTTT	CASNQPGRSDTQYF
TRBJ1-2	TRBV9	-	TGTGCCAGCAGCGCTCAACAGGGCGGCTACACCTTC	CASSAQQGGYTF
TRBJ2-6	TRBV19	TRBD1	TGTGCCAGTAACAGACTGGGACAGGGTCCCTCTGGGGCCAACGTCCTGACTTTC	CASNRLGQGPSGANVLTF
TRBJ2-6	TRBV6-5	-	TGTGCCACCCGGTTGGGCGGGGCCAACGTCCTGACTTTC	CATRLGGANVLTF
TRBJ2-7	TRBV5-1	TRBD1	TGCGCCAGCAGCTGGACAGGGGGCCTCGGGGAGCAGTACTTC	CASSWTGGLGEQYF
TRBJ2-1	TRBV24-1	TRBD1	TGTGCCACTTCTCCGGGACAGGGTAATAATGAGCAGTTCTTC	CATSPGQGNNEQFF
TRBJ2-2	TRBV10-3	-	TGTGCCATCAGTGAGAGCGGGCCTCACACCGGGGAGCTGTTTTTT	CAISESGPHTGELFF
TRBJ1-1	TRBV7-9	-	TGTGCCAGCAGCCCTGACGGGGTAATCACTGAAGCTTTCTTT	CASSPDGVITEAFF
TRBJ2-7	TRBV14	TRBD1	TGTGCCAGCAGTACCAGGGACAGGGGTCTTCGCGAGCAGTACTTC	CASSTRDRGLREQYF
TRBJ2-7	TRBV24-1	-	TGTGCCACCAGTGATGTGGGTCGCGAGCAGTACTTC	CATSDVGREQYF
TRBJ1-3	TRBV7-9	-	TGTGCCAGCAGCTGGGGTGGCTCTGGAAACACCATATATTTT	CASSWGGSGNTIYF
TRBJ2-1	TRBV9	TRBD1	TGTGCCAGCAGCGTTCCGGGACAGTACAATGAGCAGTTCTTC	CASSVPGQYNEQFF
TRBJ1-1	TRBV7-9	-	TGTGCCAGCAGCTTATCGATTGAAGCTTTCTTT	CASSLSIEAFF
TRBJ2-1	TRBV18	TRBD2	TGTGCCAGCTCACATATAGCGGGTGGAAAAACGTACAATGAGCAGTTCTTC	CASSHIAGGKTYNEQFF
TRBJ1-5	TRBV18	-	TGTGCCAGCTCACCCCTCGGCGGGCAGGGGAATCAGCCCCAGCATTTT	CASSPLGGQGNQPQHF
TRBJ1-2	TRBV2	-	TGTGCCAGCAGTTATTTTCCCCTAGACTATGGCTACACCTTC	CASSYFPLDYGYTF
TRBJ2-1	TRBV10-3	TRBD2	TGTGCCATCAGTGAGTCGAGCGGGGGGGGCTTCTACAATGAGCAGTTCTTC	CAISESSGGGFYNEQFF
TRBJ2-3	TRBV12-3/TRBV12-4	TRBD1	TGTGCCAGCAGTCGGACAGGACCAGATACGCAGTATTTT	CASSRTGPDTQYF
TRBJ1-1	TRBV15	TRBD1	TGTGCCACCAGCCCACAGGGGTTCACTGAAGCTTTCTTT	CATSPQGFTEAFF
TRBJ1-1	TRBV5-1	-	TGCGCCAGCAGCTTGGAAGTTGGCAGAGACACTGAAGCTTTCTTT	CASSLEVGRDTEAFF
TRBJ2-7	TRBV3-1/TRBV3-2	-	TGTGCCAGCAGCCAAGACGCCGTTATCTCCTACGAGCAGTACTTC	CASSQDAVISYEQYF
TRBJ2-7	TRBV7-9	-	TGTGCCAGCAGCCCAAGGGCGGACTACGAGCAGTACTTC	CASSPRADYEQYF
TRBJ1-2	TRBV19	-	TGTGCCAGTAGTAGGGGTGGCTATGGCTACACCTTC	CASSRGGYGYTF
TRBJ1-3	TRBV14	-	TGTGCCAGCAGCCAAGTGAGCACTGGAAACACCATATATTTT	CASSQVSTGNTIYF
TRBJ1-4	TRBV7-9	-	TGTGCCAGCAGCTTAACGGCCGAAAAACTGTTTTTT	CASSLTAEKLFF
TRBJ1-5	TRBV6-5	-	TGTGCCAGCAGTTACATGGCAGGGAACCAGCCCCAGCATTTT	CASSYMAGNQPQHF
TRBJ1-1	TRBV27	-	TGTGCCAGCAGTTTATATCGCAACACTGAAGCTTTCTTT	CASSLYRNTEAFF
TRBJ2-3	TRBV29-1	-	TGCAGCGTTGTAGGGGCCGAAACCCAAGATACGCAGTATTTT	CSVVGAETQDTQYF
TRBJ1-5	TRBV10-2	-	TGCGCCAGCAGTTTGGGACATACCCAGGCGACCCAGCATTTT	CASSLGHTQATQHF
TRBJ2-7	TRBV4-2	-	TGTGCCAGCAGCCTACAAAAGGGCGCGGGGACCGCTGTTTACGAGCAGTACTTC	CASSLQKGAGTAVYEQYF
TRBJ1-4	TRBV5-8	-	TGTGCCAGCAGCTTTCGATGGACGGCTCCTAATGAAAAACTGTTTTTT	CASSFRWTAPNEKLFF
TRBJ1-6	TRBV30	TRBD1	TGTGCCTGGAGTCCCCTCGACAGGGGGCGGGGTTCACCCCTCCACTTT	CAWSPLDRGRGSPLHF
TRBJ1-1	TRBV19	-	TGTGCTATCTGGTGGAACGCTGAAGCTTTCTTT	CAIWWNAEAFF
TRBJ2-2	TRBV4-3	-	TGCGCCAGCAGCCAAGCAACGGGAACCGGGGAGCTGTTTTTT	CASSQATGTGELFF